Detailed here is one TCR beta chain. Antigen: not known. These data come from a study of cytomegalovirus exposure and HLA in healthy donors. Study findings and constraints: Generally TCR sequences proved uncommon, though certain public TCRs appeared in numerous donors. In vitro work confirmed that three CMV-associated chains recognize CMV antigens. Sequencing depth across donors, presence/absence analyses assumed, was roughly uniform.

Use of 60 Vbeta and 13 Jbeta primers characterized the PCR. Assay: immunoSEQ multiplex PCR; the TCRdb copy retains only in-frame clones and omits some. This sample contains 100,000 to 150,000 clones. The TCR comes from a man aged 18-30 years in good health and CMV-seronegative. The sequenced sample was PBMCs.

DNA of the CDR3: TGTGCCACCAGCAGAGGAGACGGGACTAGCGGCACAGATACGCAGTATTTT. Protein product: CATSRGDGTSGTDTQYF. This sequence joins TRBV15 and TRBJ2-3; 10 bases line up with TRBD2. The CDR3 spans 17 residues. The germline CDR1 and CDR2 sequences are LNHNV and YYDKDF (reference sequence). V lost 1 base to trimming and J lost 1 base; unmatched junction nucleotides: 5.